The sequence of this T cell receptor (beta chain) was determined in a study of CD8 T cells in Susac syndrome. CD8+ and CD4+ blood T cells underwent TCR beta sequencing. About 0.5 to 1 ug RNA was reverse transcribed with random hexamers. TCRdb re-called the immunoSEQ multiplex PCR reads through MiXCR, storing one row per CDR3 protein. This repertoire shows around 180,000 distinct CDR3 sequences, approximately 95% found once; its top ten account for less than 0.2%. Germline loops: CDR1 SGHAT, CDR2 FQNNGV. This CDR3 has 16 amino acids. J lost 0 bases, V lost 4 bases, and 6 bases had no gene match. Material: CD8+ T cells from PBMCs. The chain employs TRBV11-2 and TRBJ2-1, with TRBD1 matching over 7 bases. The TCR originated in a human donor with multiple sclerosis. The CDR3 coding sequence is TGTGCCAGCAGCTCCACTCCAGGGGGCTCCTACAATGAGCAGTTCTTC. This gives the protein CASSSTPGGSYNEQFF.